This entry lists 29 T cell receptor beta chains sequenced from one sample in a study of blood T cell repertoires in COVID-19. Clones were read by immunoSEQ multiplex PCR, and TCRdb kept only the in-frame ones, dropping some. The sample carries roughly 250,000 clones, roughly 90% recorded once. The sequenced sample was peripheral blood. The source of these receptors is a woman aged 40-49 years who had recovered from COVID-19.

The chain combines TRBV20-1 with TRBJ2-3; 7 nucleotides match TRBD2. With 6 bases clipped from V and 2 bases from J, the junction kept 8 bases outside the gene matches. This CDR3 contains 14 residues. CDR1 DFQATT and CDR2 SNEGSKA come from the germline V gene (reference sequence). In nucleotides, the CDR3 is TGCAGTGCGAGTTTAGCGGGCTCCACAGATACGCAGTATTTT. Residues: CSASLAGSTDTQYF.

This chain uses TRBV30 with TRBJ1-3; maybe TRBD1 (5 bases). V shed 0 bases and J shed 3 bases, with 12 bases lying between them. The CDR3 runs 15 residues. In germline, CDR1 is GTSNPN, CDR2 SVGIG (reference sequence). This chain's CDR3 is CAWSVGDSSGNTIYF. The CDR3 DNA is TGTGCCTGGAGTGTAGGGGACTCAAGTGGAAACACCATATATTTT.

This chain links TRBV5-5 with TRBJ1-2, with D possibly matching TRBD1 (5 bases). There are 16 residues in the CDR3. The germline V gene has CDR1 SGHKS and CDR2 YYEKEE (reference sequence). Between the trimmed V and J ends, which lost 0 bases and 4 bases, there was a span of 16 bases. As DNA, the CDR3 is TGTGCCAGCAGCTTGGCCCTTTCCGACAGCGTCTATGGCTACACCTTC. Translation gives CASSLALSDSVYGYTF.

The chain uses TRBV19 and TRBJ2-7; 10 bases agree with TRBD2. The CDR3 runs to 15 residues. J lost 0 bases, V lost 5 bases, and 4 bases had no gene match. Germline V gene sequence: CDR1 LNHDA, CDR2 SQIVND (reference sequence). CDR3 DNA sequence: TGTGCCAGTAGTGTGATAGCGGGGGGCTCCTACGAGCAGTACTTC. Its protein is CASSVIAGGSYEQYF.

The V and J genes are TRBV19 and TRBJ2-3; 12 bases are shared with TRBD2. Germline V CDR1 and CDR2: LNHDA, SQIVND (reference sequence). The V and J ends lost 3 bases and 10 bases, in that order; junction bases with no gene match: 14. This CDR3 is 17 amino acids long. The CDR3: CASSIPTSGGLGKAQYF. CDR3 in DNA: TGTGCCAGTAGTATCCCGACTAGCGGGGGCCTGGGGAAGGCGCAGTATTTT.

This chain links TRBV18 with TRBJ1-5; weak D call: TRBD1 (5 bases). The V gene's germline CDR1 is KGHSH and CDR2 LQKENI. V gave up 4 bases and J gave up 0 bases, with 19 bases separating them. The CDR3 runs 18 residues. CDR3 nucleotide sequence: TGTGCCAGCTCACTCTTCGCCCCGGAGGGGTATAGCAATCAGCCCCAGCATTTT. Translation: CASSLFAPEGYSNQPQHF.

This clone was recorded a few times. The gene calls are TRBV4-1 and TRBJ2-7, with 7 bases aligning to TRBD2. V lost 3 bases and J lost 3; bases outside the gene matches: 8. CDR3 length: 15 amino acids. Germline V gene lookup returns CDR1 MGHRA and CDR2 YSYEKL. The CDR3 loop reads CASSHLTAGNYEQYF. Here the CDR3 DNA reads TGCGCCAGCAGCCACCTTACAGCGGGGAACTACGAGCAGTACTTC.

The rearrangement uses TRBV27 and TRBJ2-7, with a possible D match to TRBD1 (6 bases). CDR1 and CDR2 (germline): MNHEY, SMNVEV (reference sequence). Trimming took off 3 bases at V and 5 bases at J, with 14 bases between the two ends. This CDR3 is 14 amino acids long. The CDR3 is CASSFTQGSHEQYF. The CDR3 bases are TGTGCCAGCAGTTTTACACAGGGATCCCACGAGCAGTACTTC.

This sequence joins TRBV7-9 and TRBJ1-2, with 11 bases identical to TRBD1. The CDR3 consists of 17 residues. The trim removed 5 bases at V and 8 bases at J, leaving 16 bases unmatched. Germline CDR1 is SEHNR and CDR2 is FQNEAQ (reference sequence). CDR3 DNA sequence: TGTGCCAGCAGCACCGGACAGGGGGCCTCTTTTGGCGGGGGCTACACCTTC. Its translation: CASSTGQGASFGGGYTF.

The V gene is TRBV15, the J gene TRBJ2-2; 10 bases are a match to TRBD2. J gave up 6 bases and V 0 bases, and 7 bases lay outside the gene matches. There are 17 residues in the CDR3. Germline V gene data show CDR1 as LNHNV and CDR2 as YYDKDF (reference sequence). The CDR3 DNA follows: TGTGCCACCAGCAGAGATCTGCTAGCGGGAGTCTCCGGGGAGCTGTTTTTT. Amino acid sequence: CATSRDLLAGVSGELFF. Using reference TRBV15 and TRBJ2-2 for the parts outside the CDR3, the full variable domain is DAMVIQNPRYQVTQFGKPVTLSCSQTLNHNVMYWYQQKSSQAPKLLFHYYDKDFNNEADTPDNFQSRRPNTSFCFLDIRSPGLGDTAMYLCATSRDLLAGVSGELFFGEGSRLTVL.

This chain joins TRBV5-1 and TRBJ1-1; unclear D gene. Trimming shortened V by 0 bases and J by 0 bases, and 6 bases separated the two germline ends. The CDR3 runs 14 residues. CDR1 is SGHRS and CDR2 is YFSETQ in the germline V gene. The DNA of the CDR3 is TGCGCCAGCAGCTTGGGTCCAGTGAACACTGAAGCTTTCTTT. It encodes CASSLGPVNTEAFF.

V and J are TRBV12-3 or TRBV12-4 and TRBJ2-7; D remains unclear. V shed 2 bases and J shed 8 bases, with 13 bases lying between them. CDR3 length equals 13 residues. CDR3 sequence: CASSLLVPRQQYF. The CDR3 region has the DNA TGTGCCAGCAGTTTACTAGTTCCCCGGCAGCAGTACTTC.

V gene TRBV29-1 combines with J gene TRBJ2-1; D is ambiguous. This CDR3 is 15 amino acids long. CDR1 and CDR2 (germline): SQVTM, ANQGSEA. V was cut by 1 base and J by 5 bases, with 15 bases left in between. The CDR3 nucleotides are TGCAGCGTTGAAGCCGTGCGACTCGTGGACAATGAGCAGTTCTTC. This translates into CSVEAVRLVDNEQFF.

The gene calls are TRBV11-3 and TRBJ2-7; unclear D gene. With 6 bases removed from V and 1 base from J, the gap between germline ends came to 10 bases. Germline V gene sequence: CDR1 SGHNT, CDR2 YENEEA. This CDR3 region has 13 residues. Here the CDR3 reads CASRPTNSYEQYF. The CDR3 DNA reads TGTGCCAGCAGGCCCACTAATTCCTACGAGCAGTACTTC.

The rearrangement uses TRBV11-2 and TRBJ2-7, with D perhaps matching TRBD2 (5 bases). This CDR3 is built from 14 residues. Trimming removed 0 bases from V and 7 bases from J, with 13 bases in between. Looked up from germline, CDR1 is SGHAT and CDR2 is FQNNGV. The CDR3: CASSLDPSSGEQYF. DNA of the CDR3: TGTGCCAGCAGCTTAGACCCCTCGTCGGGAGAGCAGTACTTC.

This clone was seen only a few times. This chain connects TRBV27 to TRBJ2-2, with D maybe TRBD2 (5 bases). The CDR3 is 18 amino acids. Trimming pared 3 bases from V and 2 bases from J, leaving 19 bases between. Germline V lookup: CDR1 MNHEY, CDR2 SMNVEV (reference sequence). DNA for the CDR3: TGTGCCAGCAGTTTCCCCAACCCCGGGAAGGGTAACACCGGGGAGCTGTTTTTT. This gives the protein CASSFPNPGKGNTGELFF.

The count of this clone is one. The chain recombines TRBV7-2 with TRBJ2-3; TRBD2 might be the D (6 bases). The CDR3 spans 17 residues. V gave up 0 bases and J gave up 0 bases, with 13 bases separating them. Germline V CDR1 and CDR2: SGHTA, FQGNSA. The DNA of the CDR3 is TGTGCCAGCAGCTTAGCGGGGGGAGGTGTAAGCACAGATACGCAGTATTTT. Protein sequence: CASSLAGGGVSTDTQYF.

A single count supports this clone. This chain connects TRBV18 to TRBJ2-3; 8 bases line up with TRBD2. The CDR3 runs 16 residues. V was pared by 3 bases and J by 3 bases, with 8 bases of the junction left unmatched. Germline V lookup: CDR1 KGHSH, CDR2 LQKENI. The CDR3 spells CASSPSAGGLTDTQYF. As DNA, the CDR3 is TGTGCCAGCTCACCCTCGGCGGGAGGCTTGACAGATACGCAGTATTTT.

The CDR3 is CASSQGGYQPQHF. The CDR3 nucleotides are TGTGCCAGCAGTCAGGGTGGTTATCAGCCCCAGCATTTT. This chain uses TRBV6-5 with TRBJ1-5; possible D gene TRBD1, 5 bases. The CDR3 is 13 residues long. Trimming shortened V by 5 bases and J by 5 bases, and 10 bases separated the two germline ends. Germline V gives CDR1 MNHEY, CDR2 SVGAGI.

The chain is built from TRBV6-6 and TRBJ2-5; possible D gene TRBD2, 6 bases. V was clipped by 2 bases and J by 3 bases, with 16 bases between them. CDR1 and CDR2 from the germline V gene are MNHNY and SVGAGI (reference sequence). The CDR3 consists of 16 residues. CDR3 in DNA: TGTGCCAGCAGTTACCTGAGGAGGGCCAGAGAAGAGACCCAGTACTTC. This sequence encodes CASSYLRRAREETQYF.

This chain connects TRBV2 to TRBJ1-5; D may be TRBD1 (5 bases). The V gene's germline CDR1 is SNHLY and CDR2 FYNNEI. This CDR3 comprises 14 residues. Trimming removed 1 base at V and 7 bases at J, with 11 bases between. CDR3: CASSEVEGRQPQHF. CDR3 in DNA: TGTGCCAGCAGTGAAGTGGAGGGGAGGCAGCCCCAGCATTTT.

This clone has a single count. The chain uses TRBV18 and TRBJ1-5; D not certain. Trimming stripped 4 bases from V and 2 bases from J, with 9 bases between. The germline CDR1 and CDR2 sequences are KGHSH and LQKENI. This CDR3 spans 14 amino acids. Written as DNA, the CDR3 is TGTGCCAGCTCACTTAATGAGGGCAATCAGCCCCAGCATTTT. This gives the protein CASSLNEGNQPQHF.

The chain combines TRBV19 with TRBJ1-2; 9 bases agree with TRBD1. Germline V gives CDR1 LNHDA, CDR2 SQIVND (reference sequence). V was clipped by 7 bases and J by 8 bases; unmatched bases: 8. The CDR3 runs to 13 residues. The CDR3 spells CASKRTGDWGYTF. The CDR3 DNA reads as TGTGCCAGTAAACGGACAGGGGATTGGGGCTACACCTTC.

The CDR3, as DNA: TGTGCCAGTAACCCCCGACAGGGAGGTTGGTATGGCTACACCTTC. It translates to CASNPRQGGWYGYTF. The rearrangement joins TRBV19 to TRBJ1-2, with 7 bases fitting TRBD1. The trim removed 7 bases at V and 5 bases at J, leaving 13 bases unmatched. CDR3 length equals 15 residues. Germline loops: CDR1 LNHDA, CDR2 SQIVND (reference sequence).

The CDR3 loop is CASSIRQGNTEAFF. As DNA, the CDR3 is TGTGCCAGTAGTATAAGACAGGGGAACACTGAAGCTTTCTTT. The chain employs TRBV19 and TRBJ1-1, with 7 nucleotides matching TRBD1. The CDR3 totals 14 residues. The ends lost 2 bases at V and 1 base at J; junction bases unmatched: 1. CDR1 and CDR2 (germline): LNHDA, SQIVND (reference sequence).

In DNA form, the CDR3 reads TGTGCCAGTCAGGACAGGGCTAACATTCAGTACTTC. This sequence encodes CASQDRANIQYF. The rearrangement links TRBV19 to TRBJ2-4, with 8 bases that match TRBD1. Trimming cost V 8 bases and J 7 bases; bases outside gene matches: 4. The CDR3 runs to 12 residues. Germline V lookup: CDR1 LNHDA, CDR2 SQIVND (reference sequence).

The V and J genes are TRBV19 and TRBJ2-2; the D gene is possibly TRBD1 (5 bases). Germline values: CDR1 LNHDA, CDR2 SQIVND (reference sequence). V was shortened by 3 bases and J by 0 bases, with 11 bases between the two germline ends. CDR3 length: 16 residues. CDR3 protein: CASSIFRVPNTGELFF. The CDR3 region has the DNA TGTGCCAGTAGTATCTTCAGGGTCCCGAACACCGGGGAGCTGTTTTTT. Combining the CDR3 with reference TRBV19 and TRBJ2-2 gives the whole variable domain DGGITQSPKYLFRKEGQNVTLSCEQNLNHDAMYWYRQDPGQGLRLIYYSQIVNDFQKGDIAEGYSVSREKKESFPLTVTSAQKNPTAFYLCASSIFRVPNTGELFFGEGSRLTVL.

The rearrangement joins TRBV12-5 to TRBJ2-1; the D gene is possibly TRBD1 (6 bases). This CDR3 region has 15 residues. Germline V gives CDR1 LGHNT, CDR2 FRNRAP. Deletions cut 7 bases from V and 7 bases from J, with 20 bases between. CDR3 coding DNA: TGTGCTAGTGCCTATATGAATGGAAGGGGGAATGAGCAGTTCTTC. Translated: CASAYMNGRGNEQFF. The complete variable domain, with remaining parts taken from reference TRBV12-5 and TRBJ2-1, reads DARVTQTPRHKVTEMGQEVTMRCQPILGHNTVFWYRQTMMQGLELLAYFRNRAPLDDSGMPKDRFSAEMPDATLATLKIQPSEPRDSAVYFCASAYMNGRGNEQFFGPGTRLTVL.

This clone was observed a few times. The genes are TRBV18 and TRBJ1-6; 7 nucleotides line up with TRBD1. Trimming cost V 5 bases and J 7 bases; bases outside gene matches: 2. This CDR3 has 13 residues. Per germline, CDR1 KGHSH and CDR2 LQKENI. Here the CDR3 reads CASSGTENSPLHF. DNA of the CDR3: TGTGCCAGCTCAGGGACAGAGAATTCACCCCTCCACTTT.